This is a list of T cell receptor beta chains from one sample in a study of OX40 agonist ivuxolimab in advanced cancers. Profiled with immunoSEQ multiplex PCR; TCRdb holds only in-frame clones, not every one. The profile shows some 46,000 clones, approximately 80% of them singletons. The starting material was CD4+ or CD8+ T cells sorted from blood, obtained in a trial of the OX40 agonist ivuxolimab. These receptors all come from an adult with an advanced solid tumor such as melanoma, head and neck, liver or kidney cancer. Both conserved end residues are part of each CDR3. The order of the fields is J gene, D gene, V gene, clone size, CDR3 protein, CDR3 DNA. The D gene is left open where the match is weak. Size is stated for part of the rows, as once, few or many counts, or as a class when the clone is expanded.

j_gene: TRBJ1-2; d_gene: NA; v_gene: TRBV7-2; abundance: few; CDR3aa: CASSLGNYGYTF; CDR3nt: TGTGCCAGCAGCTTAGGCAACTATGGCTACACCTTC
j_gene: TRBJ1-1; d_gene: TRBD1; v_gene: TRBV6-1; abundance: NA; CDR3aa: CASSSWGQFEAFF; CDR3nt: TGTGCCAGCAGTTCATGGGGACAGTTTGAAGCTTTCTTT
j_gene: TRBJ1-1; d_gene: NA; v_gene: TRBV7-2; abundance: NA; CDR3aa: CASSFQGGDTEAFF; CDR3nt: TGTGCCAGCAGCTTCCAGGGAGGGGACACTGAAGCTTTCTTT
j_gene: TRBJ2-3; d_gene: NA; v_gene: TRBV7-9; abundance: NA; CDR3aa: CASSAPAGDTQYF; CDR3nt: TGTGCCAGCAGCGCTCCGGCGGGAGATACGCAGTATTTT
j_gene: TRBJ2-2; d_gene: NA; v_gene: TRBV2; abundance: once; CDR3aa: CASSEDTGELFF; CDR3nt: TGTGCCAGCAGTGAGGACACCGGGGAGCTGTTTTTT
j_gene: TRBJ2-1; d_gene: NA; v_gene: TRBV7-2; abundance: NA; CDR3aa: CASSLGGTATYNEQFF; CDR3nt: TGTGCCAGCAGCCTTGGAGGGACAGCAACCTACAATGAGCAGTTCTTC
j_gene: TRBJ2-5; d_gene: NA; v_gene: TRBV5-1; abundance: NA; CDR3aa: CASSLSGRREETQYF; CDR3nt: TGCGCCAGCAGCTTAAGCGGGCGACGAGAGGAGACCCAGTACTTC
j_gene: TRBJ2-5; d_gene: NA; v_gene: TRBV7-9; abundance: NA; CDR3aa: CASSSQGETQYF; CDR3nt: TGTGCCAGCAGCTCGCAGGGAGAGACCCAGTACTTC
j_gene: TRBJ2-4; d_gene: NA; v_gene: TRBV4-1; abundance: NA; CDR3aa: CASSQPGTPLAKNIQYF; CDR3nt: TGCGCCAGCAGCCAACCCGGGACTCCACTAGCCAAAAACATTCAGTACTTC
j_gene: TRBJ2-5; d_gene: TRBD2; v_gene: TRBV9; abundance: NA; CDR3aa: CASSVGPSGAQETQYF; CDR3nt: TGTGCCAGCAGCGTAGGACCTAGCGGGGCACAAGAGACCCAGTACTTC
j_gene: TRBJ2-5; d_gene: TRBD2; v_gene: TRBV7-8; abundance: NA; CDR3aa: CASSLALSGSLSETQYF; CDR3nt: TGTGCCAGCAGCTTAGCGCTGAGCGGGAGTCTATCAGAGACCCAGTACTTC
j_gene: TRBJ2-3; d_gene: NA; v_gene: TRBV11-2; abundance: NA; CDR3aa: CASSLRHGVTDTQYF; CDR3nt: TGTGCCAGCAGCTTAAGGCACGGGGTCACAGATACGCAGTATTTT
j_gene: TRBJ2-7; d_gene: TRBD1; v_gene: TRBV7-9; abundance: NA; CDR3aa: CASSLALGGQGSYEQYF; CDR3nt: TGTGCCAGCAGCTTAGCGCTAGGGGGACAGGGTTCCTACGAGCAGTACTTC
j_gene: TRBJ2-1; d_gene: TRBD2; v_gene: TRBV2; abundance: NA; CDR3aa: CASRVLAGGYNEQFF; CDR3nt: TGTGCCAGCAGAGTACTAGCGGGAGGGTACAATGAGCAGTTCTTC
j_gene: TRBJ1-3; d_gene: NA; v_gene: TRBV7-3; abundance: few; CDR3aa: CASSPTGTPGNTIYF; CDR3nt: TGTGCCAGCAGCCCGACCGGGACACCTGGAAACACCATATATTTT
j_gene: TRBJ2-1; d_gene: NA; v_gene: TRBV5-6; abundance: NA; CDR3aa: CASSTLQGYNEQFF; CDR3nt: TGTGCCAGCAGCACCTTACAGGGTTACAATGAGCAGTTCTTC
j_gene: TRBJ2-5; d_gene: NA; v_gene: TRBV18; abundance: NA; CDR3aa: CASSHGMGVRETQYF; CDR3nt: TGTGCCAGCTCACACGGGATGGGAGTACGGGAGACCCAGTACTTC
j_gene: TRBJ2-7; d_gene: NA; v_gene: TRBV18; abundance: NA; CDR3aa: CASSDQMTGRGYEQYF; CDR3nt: TGTGCCAGCTCGGACCAAATGACAGGGCGGGGATACGAGCAGTACTTC
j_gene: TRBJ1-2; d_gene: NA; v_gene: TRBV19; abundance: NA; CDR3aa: CASSMSGSYGYTF; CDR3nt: TGTGCCAGTAGTATGAGTGGCAGCTATGGCTACACCTTC
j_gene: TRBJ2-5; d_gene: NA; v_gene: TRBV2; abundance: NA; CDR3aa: CASSGSGGETQYF; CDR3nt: TGTGCCAGCAGTGGGAGCGGAGGGGAGACCCAGTACTTC
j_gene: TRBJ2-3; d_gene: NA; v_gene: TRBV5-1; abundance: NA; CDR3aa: CASARFTDTQYF; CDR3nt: TGCGCCAGCGCTAGGTTTACAGATACGCAGTATTTT
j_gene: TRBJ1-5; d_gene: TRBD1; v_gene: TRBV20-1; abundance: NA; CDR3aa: CSASRGGPQHF; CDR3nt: TGCAGTGCTAGCAGAGGGGGCCCCCAGCATTTT
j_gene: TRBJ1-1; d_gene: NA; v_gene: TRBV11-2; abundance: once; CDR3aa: CASSLGGGYGTEAFF; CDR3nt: TGTGCCAGCAGCTTAGGAGGGGGGTACGGCACTGAAGCTTTCTTT
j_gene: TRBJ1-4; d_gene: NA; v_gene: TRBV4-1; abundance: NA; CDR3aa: CASSQGSREGEKLFF; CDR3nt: TGCGCCAGCAGCCAAGGAAGCCGGGAGGGGGAAAAACTGTTTTTT
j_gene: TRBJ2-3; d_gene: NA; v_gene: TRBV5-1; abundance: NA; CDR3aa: CASSTGVADTQYF; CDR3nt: TGCGCCAGCAGCACCGGGGTCGCAGATACGCAGTATTTT
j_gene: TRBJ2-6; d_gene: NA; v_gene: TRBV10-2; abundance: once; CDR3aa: CASSGARGTSGANVLTF; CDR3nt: TGCGCCAGCAGTGGGGCCAGGGGAACCTCTGGGGCCAACGTCCTGACTTTC
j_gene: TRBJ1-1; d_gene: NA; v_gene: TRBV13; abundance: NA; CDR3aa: CASSSQGRVTEAFF; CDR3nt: TGTGCCAGCAGCTCCCAGGGGCGAGTCACTGAAGCTTTCTTT
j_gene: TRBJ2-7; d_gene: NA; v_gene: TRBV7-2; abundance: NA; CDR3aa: CASSYGTFYEQYF; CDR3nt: TGTGCCAGCAGCTACGGGACTTTCTACGAGCAGTACTTC
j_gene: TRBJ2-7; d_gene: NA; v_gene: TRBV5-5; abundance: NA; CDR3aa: CASSSWTQIYEQYF; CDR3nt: TGTGCCAGCAGCTCTTGGACGCAAATCTACGAGCAGTACTTC
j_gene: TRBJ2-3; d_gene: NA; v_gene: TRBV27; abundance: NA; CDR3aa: CASSRGRFTDTQYF; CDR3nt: TGTGCCAGCAGCCGGGGACGCTTCACAGATACGCAGTATTTT
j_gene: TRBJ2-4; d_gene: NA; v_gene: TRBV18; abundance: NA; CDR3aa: CASSPSTLSIQYF; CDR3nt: TGTGCCAGCTCACCTTCGACTCTTTCAATTCAGTACTTC
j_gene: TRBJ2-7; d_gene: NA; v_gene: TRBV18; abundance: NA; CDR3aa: CASSHSRGGAYEQYF; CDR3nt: TGTGCCAGCTCACACTCGAGGGGGGGGGCCTACGAGCAGTACTTC
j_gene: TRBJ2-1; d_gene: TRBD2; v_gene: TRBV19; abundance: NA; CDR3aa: CASSIGLAGGYEQFF; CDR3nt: TGTGCCAGTAGTATAGGACTAGCGGGAGGTTATGAGCAGTTCTTC
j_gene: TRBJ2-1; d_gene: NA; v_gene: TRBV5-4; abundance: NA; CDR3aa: CASSPGFYNEQFF; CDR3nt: TGTGCCAGCAGCCCGGGGTTCTACAATGAGCAGTTCTTC
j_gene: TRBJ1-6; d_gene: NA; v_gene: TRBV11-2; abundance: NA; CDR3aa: CASSLSHANSPLHF; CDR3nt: TGTGCCAGCAGCTTATCCCATGCCAATTCACCCCTCCACTTT
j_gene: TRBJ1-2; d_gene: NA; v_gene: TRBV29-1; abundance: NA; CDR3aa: CSARTGYDYGYTF; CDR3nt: TGCAGCGCTCGGACGGGGTACGACTATGGCTACACCTTC
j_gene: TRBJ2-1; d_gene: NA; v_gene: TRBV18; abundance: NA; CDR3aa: CASSPPLGESSRNEQFF; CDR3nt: TGTGCCAGCTCACCACCGCTGGGAGAGTCTAGTAGAAATGAGCAGTTCTTC
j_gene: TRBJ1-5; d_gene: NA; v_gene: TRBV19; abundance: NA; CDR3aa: CASSTLLQGGYQPQHF; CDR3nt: TGTGCCAGTAGTACCCTCTTACAGGGTGGTTATCAGCCCCAGCATTTT
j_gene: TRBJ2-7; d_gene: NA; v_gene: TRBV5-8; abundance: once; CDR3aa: CASSFESSYEQYF; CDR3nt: TGTGCCAGCAGCTTTGAAAGCTCCTACGAGCAGTACTTC
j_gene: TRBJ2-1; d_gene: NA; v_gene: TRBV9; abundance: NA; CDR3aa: CASSSQVVSLNEQFF; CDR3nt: TGTGCCAGCAGCTCCCAGGTGGTGTCACTGAATGAGCAGTTCTTC
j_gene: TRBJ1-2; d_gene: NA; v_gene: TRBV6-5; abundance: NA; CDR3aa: CASRSPTNYGYTF; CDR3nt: TGTGCCAGCAGATCTCCAACTAACTATGGCTACACCTTC
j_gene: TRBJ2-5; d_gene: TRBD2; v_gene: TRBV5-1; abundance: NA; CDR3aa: CASSVDGIPQRGAQETQYF; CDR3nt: TGCGCCAGCAGCGTGGACGGAATCCCCCAGCGGGGGGCACAAGAGACCCAGTACTTC
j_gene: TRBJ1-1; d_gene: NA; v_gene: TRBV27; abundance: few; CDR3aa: CASSLAGVNTEAFF; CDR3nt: TGTGCCAGCAGTTTAGCGGGGGTGAACACTGAAGCTTTCTTT
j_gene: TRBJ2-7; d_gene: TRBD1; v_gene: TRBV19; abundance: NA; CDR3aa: CASSIKVRTGGHEQYF; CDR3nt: TGTGCCAGTAGTATAAAGGTTCGGACAGGGGGCCACGAGCAGTACTTC
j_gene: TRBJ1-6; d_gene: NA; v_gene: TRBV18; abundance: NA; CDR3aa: CASSHGQPSYNSPLHF; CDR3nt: TGTGCCAGCTCGCATGGACAGCCCTCCTATAATTCACCCCTCCACTTT